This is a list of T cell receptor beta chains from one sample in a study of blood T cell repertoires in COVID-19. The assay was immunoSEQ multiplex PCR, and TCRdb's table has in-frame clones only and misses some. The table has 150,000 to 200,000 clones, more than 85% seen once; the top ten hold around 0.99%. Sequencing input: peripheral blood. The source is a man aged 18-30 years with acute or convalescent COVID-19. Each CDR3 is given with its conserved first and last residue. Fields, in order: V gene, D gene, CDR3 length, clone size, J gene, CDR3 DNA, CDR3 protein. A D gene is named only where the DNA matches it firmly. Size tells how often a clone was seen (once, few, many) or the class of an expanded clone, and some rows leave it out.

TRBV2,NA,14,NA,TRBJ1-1,TGTGCCAGCAGCTCCCAGTGGGGGGACACTGAAGCTTTCTTT,CASSSQWGDTEAFF
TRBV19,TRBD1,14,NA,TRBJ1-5,TGTGCCAGTAGTGGACAGGGCTCTCATCAGCCCCAGCATTTT,CASSGQGSHQPQHF
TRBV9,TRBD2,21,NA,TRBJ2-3,TGTGCCAGCAGCCCACGGGCGGTGCGGCTAGCGGGGGAAACTAGCACAGATACGCAGTATTTT,CASSPRAVRLAGETSTDTQYF
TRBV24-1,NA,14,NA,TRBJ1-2,TGTGCCACCAGTGATTTTGGGAGGAACTATGGCTACACCTTC,CATSDFGRNYGYTF
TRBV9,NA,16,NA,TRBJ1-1,TGTGCCAGCAGCCCACCCGGGACAAGGGATGGCACTGAAGCTTTCTTT,CASSPPGTRDGTEAFF
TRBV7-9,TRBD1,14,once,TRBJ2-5,TGTGCCAGCAGCTTATTTGTACAGGGGGTAACCCAGTACTTC,CASSLFVQGVTQYF
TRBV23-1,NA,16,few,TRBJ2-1,TGCGCCAGTGGTCCCCCAGCAGGGAATACCTACAATGAGCAGTTCTTC,CASGPPAGNTYNEQFF
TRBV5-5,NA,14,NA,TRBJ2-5,TGTGCCAGCAGACGTACGGGGGGCGCGGAGACCCAGTACTTC,CASRRTGGAETQYF
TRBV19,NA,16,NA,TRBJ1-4,TGTGCCAGTAGTAAAAATCCGACAGGATTTAATGAAAAACTGTTTTTT,CASSKNPTGFNEKLFF
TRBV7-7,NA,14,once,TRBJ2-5,TGTGCCAGCAGCTTAGCCAGGAGGGGAGAGACCCAGTACTTC,CASSLARRGETQYF
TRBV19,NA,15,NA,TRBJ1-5,TGTGCCAGTGGGGGGTGGGTACAGTACTATCAGCCCCAGCATTTT,CASGGWVQYYQPQHF
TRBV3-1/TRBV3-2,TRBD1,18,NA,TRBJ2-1,TGTGCCAGCAGCCAAGATCGGTATAAGGGGGCCCTTTACAATGAGCAGTTCTTC,CASSQDRYKGALYNEQFF
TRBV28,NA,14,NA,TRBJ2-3,TGTGCCAGCATTAGTTCAGGGGCTGGGGATACGCAGTATTTT,CASISSGAGDTQYF
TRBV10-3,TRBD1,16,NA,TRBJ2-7,TGTGCCATCAGCGATGGACAGGGGGTTAGCTCCTACGAGCAGTACTTC,CAISDGQGVSSYEQYF
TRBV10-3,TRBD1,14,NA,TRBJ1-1,TGTGCCATCAGGAAGACAGGGCCGGACACTGAAGCTTTCTTT,CAIRKTGPDTEAFF
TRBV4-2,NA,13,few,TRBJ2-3,TGTGCCAGCAGCCAAACTACTAGAGATACGCAGTATTTT,CASSQTTRDTQYF
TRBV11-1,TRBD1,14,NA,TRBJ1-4,TGTGCCAGCAGCTCCAGGGGGCGCGAGGAAAAACTGTTTTTT,CASSSRGREEKLFF
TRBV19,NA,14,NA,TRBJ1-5,TGTGCCAGTAACGAACAGGGTAGCAATCAGCCCCAGCATTTT,CASNEQGSNQPQHF
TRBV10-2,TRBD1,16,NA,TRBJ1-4,TGCGCCAGCAGTCTGCAACCGGGACAGAGGACGCAAAAACTGTTTTTT,CASSLQPGQRTQKLFF
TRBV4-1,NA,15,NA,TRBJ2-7,TGCGCCAGCAGCCAACAGGGACTTGGGGGCTACGAGCAGTACTTC,CASSQQGLGGYEQYF
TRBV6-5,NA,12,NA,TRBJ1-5,TGTGCCAGCAGCCAGGGCGGACAGCCCCAGCATTTT,CASSQGGQPQHF
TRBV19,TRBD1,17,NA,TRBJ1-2,TGTGCCAGTAGCCCATCCGGGACAGGGGGTTCAGGCTATGGCTACACCTTC,CASSPSGTGGSGYGYTF
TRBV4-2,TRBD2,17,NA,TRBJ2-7,TGTGCCAGCAGCCATTTCGCAGCGGGGGGTCAAACCTACGAGCAGTACTTC,CASSHFAAGGQTYEQYF
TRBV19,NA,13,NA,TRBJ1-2,TGTGCCAGTAGTATCCAGGCTAACTATGGCTACACCTTC,CASSIQANYGYTF
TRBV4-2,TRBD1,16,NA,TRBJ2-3,TGTGCCAGCAGCCAAATGATGGACAGGCTCACAGATACGCAGTATTTT,CASSQMMDRLTDTQYF
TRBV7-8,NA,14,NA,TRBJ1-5,TGTGCCAGCAGCTTAGCCTATAGCAATCAGCCCCAGCATTTT,CASSLAYSNQPQHF
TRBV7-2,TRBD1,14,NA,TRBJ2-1,TGTGCCAGCAGCCAGGGACAGGTCCTTAATGAGCAGTTCTTC,CASSQGQVLNEQFF
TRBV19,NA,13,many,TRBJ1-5,TGTGCCAGTAGTATACAGATCAATCAGCCCCAGCATTTT,CASSIQINQPQHF
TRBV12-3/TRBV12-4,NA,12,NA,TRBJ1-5,TGTGCCAGTAGTTGGGCCAATCAGCCCCAGCATTTT,CASSWANQPQHF
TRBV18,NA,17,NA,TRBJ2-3,TGTGCCAGCTCACCACCGGGGGGTCACTCTAGCACAGATACGCAGTATTTT,CASSPPGGHSSTDTQYF
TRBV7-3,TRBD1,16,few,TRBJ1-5,TGTGCCAGCAGCTTCCCCGCCCAGGGGGCGTTACAGCCCCAGCATTTT,CASSFPAQGALQPQHF
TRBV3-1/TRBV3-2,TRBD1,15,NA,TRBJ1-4,TGTGCCAGCAGCCCCCCGGGGACAGGGTATGAAAAACTGTTTTTT,CASSPPGTGYEKLFF
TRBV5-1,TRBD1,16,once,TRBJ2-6,TGCGCCAGCAGCCCCGGACAGGGCTCTGGGGCCAACGTCCTGACTTTC,CASSPGQGSGANVLTF
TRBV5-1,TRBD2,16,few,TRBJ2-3,TGCGCCAGCAGCTTGAACCCACAGCGGGGGGTTGATACGCAGTATTTT,CASSLNPQRGVDTQYF
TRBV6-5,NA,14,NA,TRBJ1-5,TGTGCCAGCAGAAAGAGGGAATCCAATCAGCCCCAGCATTTT,CASRKRESNQPQHF
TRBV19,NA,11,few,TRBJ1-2,TGTGCCAGTAGTCCAGGGGTGAGCTACACCTTC,CASSPGVSYTF
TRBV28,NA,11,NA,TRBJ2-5,TGTGCCAGCAGACTAAGGGGGACCCAGTACTTC,CASRLRGTQYF
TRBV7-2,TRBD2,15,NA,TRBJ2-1,TGTGCCAGCAGTTCGAGCGGGGGGGCCCACAATGAGCAGTTCTTC,CASSSSGGAHNEQFF
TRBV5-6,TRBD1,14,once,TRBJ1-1,TGTGCCAGCAACCGGGACAGGGGTATCACTGAAGCTTTCTTT,CASNRDRGITEAFF
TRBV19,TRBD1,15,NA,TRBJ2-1,TGTGCCAGTAGTTTGGACAGGAGCTCCTACAATGAGCAGTTCTTC,CASSLDRSSYNEQFF
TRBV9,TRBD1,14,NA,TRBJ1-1,TGTGCCAGCAGCGTAGCTACGGGACAGGTAGGCGCTTTCTTT,CASSVATGQVGAFF
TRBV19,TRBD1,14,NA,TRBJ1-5,TGTGCCAGTACTACGGACAGGGGCAATCAGCCCCAGCATTTT,CASTTDRGNQPQHF